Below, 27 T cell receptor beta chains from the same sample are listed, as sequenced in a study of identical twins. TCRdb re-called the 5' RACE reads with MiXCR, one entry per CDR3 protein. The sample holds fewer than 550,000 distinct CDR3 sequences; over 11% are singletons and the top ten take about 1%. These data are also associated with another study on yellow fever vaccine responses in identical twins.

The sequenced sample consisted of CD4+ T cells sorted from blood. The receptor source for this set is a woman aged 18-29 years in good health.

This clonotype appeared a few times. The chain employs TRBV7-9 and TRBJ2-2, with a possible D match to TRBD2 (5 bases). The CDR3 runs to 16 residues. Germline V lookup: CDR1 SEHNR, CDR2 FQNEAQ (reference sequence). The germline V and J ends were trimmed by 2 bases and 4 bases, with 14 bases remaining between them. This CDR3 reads CASSLLAGVGTGELFF. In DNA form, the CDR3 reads TGTGCCAGCAGCTTATTGGCCGGGGTCGGCACCGGGGAGCTGTTTTTT. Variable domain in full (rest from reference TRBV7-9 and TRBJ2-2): DTGVSQNPRHKITKRGQNVTFRCDPISEHNRLYWYRQTLGQGPEFLTYFQNEAQLEKSRLLSDRFSAERPKGSFSTLEIQRTEQGDSAMYLCASSLLAGVGTGELFFGEGSRLTVL.

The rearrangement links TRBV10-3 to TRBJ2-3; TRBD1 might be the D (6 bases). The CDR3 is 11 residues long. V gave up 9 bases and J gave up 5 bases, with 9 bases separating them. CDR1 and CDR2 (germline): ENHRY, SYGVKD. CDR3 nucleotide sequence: TGTGCCATGACAGGAGGAGATACGCAGTATTTT. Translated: CAMTGGDTQYF.

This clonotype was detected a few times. In DNA, the CDR3 is TGTGCCAGCATCCTATCAGGGGGCGTCTCCTACAATGAGCAGTTCTTC. Amino acids: CASILSGGVSYNEQFF. The J gene is TRBJ2-1, the V gene TRBV28, with 8 bases that match TRBD1. J gave up 0 bases and V 7 bases, and 8 bases lay outside the gene matches. Germline loops: CDR1 MDHEN, CDR2 SYDVKM. This CDR3 contains 16 residues.

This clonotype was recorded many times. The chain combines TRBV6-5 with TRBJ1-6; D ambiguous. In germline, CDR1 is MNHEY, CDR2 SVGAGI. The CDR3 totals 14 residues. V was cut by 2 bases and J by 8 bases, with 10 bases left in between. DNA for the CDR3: TGTGCCAGCAGTTACGTCCTCGGGTATTCACCCCTCCACTTT. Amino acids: CASSYVLGYSPLHF.

Written as DNA, the CDR3 is TGTGCCAGCAGTTTAAAGAGCCAGAGCTCCTACAATGAGCAGTTCTTC. Encoded protein: CASSLKSQSSYNEQFF. The chain employs TRBV6-5 and TRBJ2-1; D is uncertain. Trimming left V 4 bases short and J 0 bases short, with 13 bases between. Germline CDR1 MNHEY, CDR2 SVGAGI. The CDR3 is 16 residues long.

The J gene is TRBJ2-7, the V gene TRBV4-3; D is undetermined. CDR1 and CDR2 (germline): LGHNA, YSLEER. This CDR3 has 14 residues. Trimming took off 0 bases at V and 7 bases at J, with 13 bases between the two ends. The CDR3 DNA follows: TGCGCCAGCAGCCAAGATGAGGTAGCCGGGGAGCAGTACTTC. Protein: CASSQDEVAGEQYF.

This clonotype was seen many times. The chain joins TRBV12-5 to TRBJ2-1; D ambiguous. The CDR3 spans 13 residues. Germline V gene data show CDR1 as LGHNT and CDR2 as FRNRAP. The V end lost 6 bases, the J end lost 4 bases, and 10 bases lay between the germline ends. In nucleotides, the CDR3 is TGTGCTAGTGGGGACCCTAGGTACAATGAGCAGTTCTTC. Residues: CASGDPRYNEQFF.

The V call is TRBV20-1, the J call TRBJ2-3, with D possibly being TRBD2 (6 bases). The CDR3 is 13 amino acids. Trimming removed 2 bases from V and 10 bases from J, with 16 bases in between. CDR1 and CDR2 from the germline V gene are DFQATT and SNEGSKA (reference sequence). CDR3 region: CSARPLLEGSQYF. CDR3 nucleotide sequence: TGCAGTGCTAGACCGCTTTTGGAGGGGTCGCAGTATTTT.

The CDR3 nucleotides are TGTGCCAGCAGCTTAAAGACGGGGAATTCTATTAATTCACCCCTCCACTTT. It specifies CASSLKTGNSINSPLHF. The chain combines TRBV7-2 with TRBJ1-6; D is unclear. CDR1 and CDR2 from the germline V gene are SGHTA and FQGNSA. This CDR3 is 17 amino acids long. Between the trimmed V and J ends, which lost 2 bases and 6 bases, there was a span of 17 bases.

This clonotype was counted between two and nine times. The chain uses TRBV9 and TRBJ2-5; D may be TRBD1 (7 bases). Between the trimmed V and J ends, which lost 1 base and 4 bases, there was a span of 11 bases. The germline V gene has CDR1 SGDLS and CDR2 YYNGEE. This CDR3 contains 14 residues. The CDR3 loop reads CASSVQGGVETQYF. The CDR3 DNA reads TGTGCCAGCAGCGTACAGGGGGGCGTAGAGACCCAGTACTTC.

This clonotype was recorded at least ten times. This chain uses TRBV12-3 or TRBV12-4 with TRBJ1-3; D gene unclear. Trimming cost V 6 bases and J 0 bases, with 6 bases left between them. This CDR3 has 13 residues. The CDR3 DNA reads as TGTGCCAGCAGAGCAGACTCTGGAAACACCATATATTTT. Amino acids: CASRADSGNTIYF.

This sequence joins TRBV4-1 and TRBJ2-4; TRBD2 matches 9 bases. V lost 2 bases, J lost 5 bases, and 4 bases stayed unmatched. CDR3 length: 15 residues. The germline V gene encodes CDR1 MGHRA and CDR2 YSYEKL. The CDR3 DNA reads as TGCGCCAGCAGCCAACCGACTAGCGGACAAAACATTCAGTACTTC. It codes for CASSQPTSGQNIQYF.

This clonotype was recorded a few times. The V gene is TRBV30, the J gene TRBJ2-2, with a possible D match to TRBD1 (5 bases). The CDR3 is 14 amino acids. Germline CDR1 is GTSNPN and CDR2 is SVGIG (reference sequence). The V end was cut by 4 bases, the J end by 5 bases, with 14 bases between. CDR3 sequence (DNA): TGTGCCTGGACTGGACACCTTACGACCGGGGAGCTGTTTTTT. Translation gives CAWTGHLTTGELFF.

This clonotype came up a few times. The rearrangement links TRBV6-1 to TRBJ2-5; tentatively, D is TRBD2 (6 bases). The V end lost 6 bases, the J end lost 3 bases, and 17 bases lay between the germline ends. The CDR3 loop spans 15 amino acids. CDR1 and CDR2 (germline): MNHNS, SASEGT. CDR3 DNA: TGTGCCAGCAGACCTAAACATCGGACTAAAGAGACCCAGTACTTC. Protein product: CASRPKHRTKETQYF.

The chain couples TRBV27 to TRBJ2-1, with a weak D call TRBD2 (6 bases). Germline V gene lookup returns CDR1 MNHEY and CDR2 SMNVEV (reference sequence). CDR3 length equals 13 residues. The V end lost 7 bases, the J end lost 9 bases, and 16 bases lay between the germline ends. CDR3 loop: CASTGPYGGEQFF. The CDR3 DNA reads TGTGCCAGCACCGGCCCTTACGGGGGTGAGCAGTTCTTC.

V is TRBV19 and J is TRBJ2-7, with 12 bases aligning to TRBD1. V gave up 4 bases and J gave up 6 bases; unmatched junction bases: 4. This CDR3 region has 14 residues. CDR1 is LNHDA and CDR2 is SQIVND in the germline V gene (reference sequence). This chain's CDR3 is CASSTRDRGLEQYF. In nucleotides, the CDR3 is TGTGCCAGTAGTACCCGGGACAGGGGGCTCGAGCAGTACTTC.

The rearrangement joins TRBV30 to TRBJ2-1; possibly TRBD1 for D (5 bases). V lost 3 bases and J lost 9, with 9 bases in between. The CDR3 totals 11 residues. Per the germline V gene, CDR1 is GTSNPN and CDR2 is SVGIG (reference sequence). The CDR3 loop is CAWRDDSEQFF. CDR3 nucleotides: TGTGCCTGGAGGGACGACAGTGAGCAGTTCTTC.

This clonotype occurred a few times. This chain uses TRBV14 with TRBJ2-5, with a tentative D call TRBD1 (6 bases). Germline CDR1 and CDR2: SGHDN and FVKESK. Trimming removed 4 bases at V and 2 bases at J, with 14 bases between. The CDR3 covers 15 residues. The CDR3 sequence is CASSLIGQKQETQYF. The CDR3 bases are TGTGCCAGCAGCCTGATTGGACAGAAACAAGAGACCCAGTACTTC.

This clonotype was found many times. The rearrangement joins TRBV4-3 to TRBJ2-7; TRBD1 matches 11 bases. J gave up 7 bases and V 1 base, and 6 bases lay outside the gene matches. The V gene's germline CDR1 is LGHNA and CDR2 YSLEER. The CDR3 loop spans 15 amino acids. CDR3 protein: CASSQGGQGAREQYF. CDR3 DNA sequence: TGCGCCAGCAGCCAAGGAGGACAGGGGGCTCGGGAGCAGTACTTC.

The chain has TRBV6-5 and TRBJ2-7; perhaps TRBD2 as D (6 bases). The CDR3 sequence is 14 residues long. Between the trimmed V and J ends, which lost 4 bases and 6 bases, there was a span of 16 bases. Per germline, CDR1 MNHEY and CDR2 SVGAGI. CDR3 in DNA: TGTGCCAGCAGTTCCACCGGGACTGGATCCGAGCAGTACTTC. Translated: CASSSTGTGSEQYF.

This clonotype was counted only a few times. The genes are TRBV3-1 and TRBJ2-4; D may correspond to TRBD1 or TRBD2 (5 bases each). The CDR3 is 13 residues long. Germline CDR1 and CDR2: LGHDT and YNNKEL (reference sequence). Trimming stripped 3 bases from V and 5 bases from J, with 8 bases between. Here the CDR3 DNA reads TGTGCCAGCAGCCAGAGGGGCCAAAACATTCAGTACTTC. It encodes CASSQRGQNIQYF. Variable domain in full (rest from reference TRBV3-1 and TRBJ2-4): DTAVSQTPKYLVTQMGNDKSIKCEQNLGHDTMYWYKQDSKKFLKIMFSYNNKELIINETVPNRFSPKSPDKAHLNLHINSLELGDSAVYFCASSQRGQNIQYFGAGTRLSVL.

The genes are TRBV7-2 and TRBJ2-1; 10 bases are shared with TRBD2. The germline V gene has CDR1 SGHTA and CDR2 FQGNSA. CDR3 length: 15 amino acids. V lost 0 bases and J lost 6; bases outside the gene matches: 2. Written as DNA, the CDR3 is TGTGCCAGCAGCTTAGCAGCTAGCGGGAGCAATGAGCAGTTCTTC. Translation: CASSLAASGSNEQFF.

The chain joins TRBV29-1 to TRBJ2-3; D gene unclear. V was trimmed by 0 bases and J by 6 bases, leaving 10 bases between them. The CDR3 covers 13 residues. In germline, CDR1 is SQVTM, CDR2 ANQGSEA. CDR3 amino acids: CSVEDLPTDTQYF. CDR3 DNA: TGCAGCGTTGAAGATCTTCCGACTGATACGCAGTATTTT.

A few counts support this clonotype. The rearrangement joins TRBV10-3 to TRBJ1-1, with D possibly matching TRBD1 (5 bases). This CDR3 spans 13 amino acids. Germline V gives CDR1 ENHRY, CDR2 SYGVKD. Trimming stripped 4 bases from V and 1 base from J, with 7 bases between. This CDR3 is CAISGTGNTEAFF. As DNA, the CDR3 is TGTGCCATCAGTGGTACAGGGAACACTGAAGCTTTCTTT.

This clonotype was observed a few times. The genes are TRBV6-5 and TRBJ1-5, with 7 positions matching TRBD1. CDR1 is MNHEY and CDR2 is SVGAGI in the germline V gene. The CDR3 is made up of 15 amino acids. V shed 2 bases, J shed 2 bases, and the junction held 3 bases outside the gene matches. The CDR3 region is CASSYEGGGNQPQHF. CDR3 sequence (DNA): TGTGCCAGCAGTTACGAAGGGGGCGGCAATCAGCCCCAGCATTTT.

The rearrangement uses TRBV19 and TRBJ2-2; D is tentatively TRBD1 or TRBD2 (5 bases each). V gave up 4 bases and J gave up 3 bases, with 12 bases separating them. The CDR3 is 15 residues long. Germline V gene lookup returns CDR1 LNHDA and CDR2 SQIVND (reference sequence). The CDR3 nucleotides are TGTGCCAGTAGTACTTGGGGACCAGACACCGGGGAGCTGTTTTTT. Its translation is CASSTWGPDTGELFF.

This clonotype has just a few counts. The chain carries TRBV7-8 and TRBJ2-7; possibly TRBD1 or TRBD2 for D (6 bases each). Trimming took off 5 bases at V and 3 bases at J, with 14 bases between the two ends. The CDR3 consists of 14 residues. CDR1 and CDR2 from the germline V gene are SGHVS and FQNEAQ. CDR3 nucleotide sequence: TGTGCCAGCAGCCCGCGGGACACTATCTACGAGCAGTACTTC. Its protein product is CASSPRDTIYEQYF.